This T cell receptor beta chain was sequenced during a study of Graves' ophthalmopathy and Graves' hyperthyroidism. Study information: Peripheral blood was collected at initial diagnosis, before any treatment.

This clonotype was picked up many times. The V end lost 0 bases, the J end lost 6 bases, and 14 bases lay between the germline ends. The CDR3 sequence is 16 residues long. CDR1 LGHNA and CDR2 YNFKEQ come from the germline V gene. Amplification of TCR beta CDR3 regions used RNA transcripts. First-round RT-PCR with HTBI primers preceded a second-round multiplex PCR. One entry per CDR3 protein results from TCRdb running MiXCR on the multiplex PCR reads. The sample contains approximately 330,000 distinct CDR3 sequences, about a sixth of which appear only once. The TCR comes from an adult man with Graves' ophthalmopathy. The chain combines TRBV4-2 with TRBJ2-2; possible D gene TRBD2, 5 bases. Sequencing was performed on peripheral blood. CDR3 sequence reads: CASSQDRGLPSGELFF. In nucleotides, the CDR3 is TGTGCCAGCAGCCAAGACCGCGGGCTACCGTCCGGGGAGCTGTTTTTT.